This T cell receptor (beta chain) was sequenced in a study of T cells in Graves' hyperthyroidism and ophthalmopathy. Study at large: Peripheral blood sampling occurred at initial diagnosis, before any treatment.

Study-wide findings and caveats: With a median lead of around 5.9 months before onset, the model predicted ophthalmopathy.

In its sample, this clonotype was seen many times. What it recognizes is unknown. The CDR3 sequence is 13 residues long. Looked up from germline, CDR1 is MNHEY and CDR2 is SVGEGT. V was shortened by 3 bases and J by 4 bases, with 9 bases between the two germline ends. Amplification of TCR beta CDR3 regions used RNA as the template. A set of HTBI primers served as the primers for a first-round RT-PCR of the TCR CDR3. TCRdb independently ran MiXCR on the multiplex PCR reads; one entry per CDR3 protein. The table records 250,000 to 300,000 distinct CDR3 sequences, less than 15% of them present only once. The TCR was taken from a woman in her 30s with Graves' hyperthyroidism that later progressed to Graves' ophthalmopathy. The rearrangement uses TRBV6-2 or TRBV6-3 and TRBJ1-2, with unresolved D. The sample consisted of blood. The CDR3 nucleotides read TGTGCCAGCAGTTATTTTCCGATCTATGGCTACACCTTC. Translation gives CASSYFPIYGYTF.